The 27 T cell receptor beta chains given below trace back to one sample, sequenced in a study of regulatory and conventional T cells in RAG deficiency. Blood CD4+ CD25-low CD127-high conventional T cells supplied the genomic DNA template. Method: immunoSEQ multiplex PCR; TCRdb's copy keeps in-frame clones and lacks some. The sample shows some 23,000 clones, about 92% of them seen only once. These same records also appear under a second study, on regulatory T cells. This second study notes: Amplification used 52 TRBV primers and 13 TRBJ primers.

The material sequenced was CD4+ T cells sorted from blood. The receptors come from a human donor in good health.

This chain uses TRBV6-5 with TRBJ1-5; D unresolved. The V and J ends lost 5 bases and 0 bases respectively, with 5 bases between them. The CDR3 has 13 residues. Germline V gene lookup returns CDR1 MNHEY and CDR2 SVGAGI. The DNA of the CDR3 is TGTGCCAGCAGTCCCTATAGCAATCAGCCCCAGCATTTT. Its protein product is CASSPYSNQPQHF.

The chain is built from TRBV4-1 and TRBJ1-2; D gene unclear. The CDR3 covers 17 residues. V was trimmed by 0 bases and J by 2 bases, leaving 16 bases between them. Germline CDR1 MGHRA, CDR2 YSYEKL. The CDR3 protein is CASSQDGKAYSNYGYTF. The CDR3 DNA sequence: TGCGCCAGCAGCCAAGATGGAAAAGCCTACAGCAACTATGGCTACACCTTC.

J is TRBJ1-4 and V is TRBV2; D unresolved. Trimming took off 4 bases at V and 3 bases at J, with 9 bases between the two ends. The CDR3 spans 14 residues. Germline-derived CDR1 and CDR2 are SNHLY and FYNNEI. The CDR3: CASSGFGSNEKLFF. CDR3 nucleotide sequence: TGTGCCAGCAGTGGTTTCGGTTCTAATGAAAAACTGTTTTTT.

This clone has only one observation. The chain employs TRBV4-1 and TRBJ2-3; D gene ambiguous. With 1 base removed from V and 3 bases from J, the gap between germline ends came to 17 bases. CDR3 size: 17 residues. Germline values: CDR1 MGHRA, CDR2 YSYEKL. CDR3 nucleotide sequence: TGCGCCAGCAGCCAAGCGGTGGCCAGGAGAAAAACAGATACGCAGTATTTT. Its protein product is CASSQAVARRKTDTQYF.

The rearrangement links TRBV10-2 to TRBJ2-7; D is undetermined. This CDR3 is built from 13 residues. In germline, CDR1 is WSHSY, CDR2 SAAADI. V was cut by 6 bases and J by 6 bases, with 15 bases left in between. Written as DNA, the CDR3 is TGCGCCAGCAGAACCGAGGCAAGAGCCGAGCAGTACTTC. Its translation: CASRTEARAEQYF.

The gene calls are TRBV5-6 and TRBJ2-3; 10 nucleotides agree with TRBD1. The CDR3 has 17 amino acids. The germline gives CDR1 SGHDT, CDR2 YYEEEE. V lost 0 bases to trimming and J lost 5 bases; unmatched junction nucleotides: 9. The CDR3 DNA follows: TGTGCCAGCAGCTTGGCTCCCGGGACAGGGGTTATAGATACGCAGTATTTT. Translating it yields CASSLAPGTGVIDTQYF.

The CDR3 here is CASRGSGTFNEKLFF. The CDR3 DNA follows: TGTGCCAGCAGGGGGTCGGGGACTTTTAATGAAAAACTGTTTTTT. The chain employs TRBV28 and TRBJ1-4; possibly TRBD1 for D (5 bases). Trimming shortened V by 6 bases and J by 4 bases, and 15 bases separated the two germline ends. In germline, CDR1 is MDHEN, CDR2 SYDVKM. This CDR3 has 15 residues.

This rearrangement joins TRBV6-5 to TRBJ1-2; D not resolved. This CDR3 is 14 amino acids long. Trimming cost V 5 bases and J 1 base, with 11 bases left between them. The germline V gene has CDR1 MNHEY and CDR2 SVGAGI. CDR3 bases: TGTGCCAGCAGTCCCTCCCGTTATAACTATGGCTACACCTTC. Amino acid sequence: CASSPSRYNYGYTF.

The chain combines TRBV19 with TRBJ1-5; D not certain. Per the germline V gene, CDR1 is LNHDA and CDR2 is SQIVND (reference sequence). The CDR3 is made up of 13 amino acids. Trimming shortened V by 7 bases and J by 1 base, and 8 bases separated the two germline ends. The CDR3 loop reads CASKGLSNQPQHF. The CDR3 region has the DNA TGTGCCAGTAAGGGTCTAAGCAATCAGCCCCAGCATTTT.

The chain couples TRBV11-3 to TRBJ2-4, with 10 bases that match TRBD1. This CDR3 is 17 amino acids long. Germline V gives CDR1 SGHNT, CDR2 YENEEA. J gave up 0 bases and V 5 bases, and 7 bases lay outside the gene matches. CDR3 bases: TGTGCCAGCAGCGGACGGACAGGGGGTGAAGCCAAAAACATTCAGTACTTC. As protein: CASSGRTGGEAKNIQYF.

V usage is TRBV19 and J usage is TRBJ1-1; D may be TRBD1 (6 bases). This CDR3 spans 15 amino acids. The germline CDR1 and CDR2 sequences are LNHDA and SQIVND (reference sequence). Trimming cost V 7 bases and J 1 base, with 16 bases left between them. Here the CDR3 reads CASIAQGAQNTEAFF. DNA for the CDR3: TGTGCCAGTATTGCACAGGGCGCACAGAACACTGAAGCTTTCTTT.

The rearrangement uses TRBV28 and TRBJ2-3; D unresolved. Between the trimmed V and J ends, which lost 2 bases and 0 bases, there was a span of 12 bases. Per germline, CDR1 MDHEN and CDR2 SYDVKM. The CDR3 contains 16 residues. This CDR3 is CASSLEASLSTDTQYF. The CDR3 bases are TGTGCCAGCAGTTTAGAAGCGAGTCTTAGCACAGATACGCAGTATTTT.

In the case of this clone: Germline and junction disagree at one end, which may indicate a read error. The chain carries TRBV6-1 and TRBJ2-7; 9 bases are a match to TRBD2. Germline CDR1 is MNHNS and CDR2 is SASEGT. This CDR3 comprises 12 residues. The CDR3 DNA is TGTGCCAGCAGTGAAGCTGGGCTAGCGGGGAACTTC. Its protein product is CASSEAGLAGNF.

This rearrangement joins TRBV27 to TRBJ1-5, with D possibly TRBD1 on 6 matching bases. The CDR3 is made up of 14 amino acids. V gave up 10 bases and J gave up 2 bases, with 15 bases separating them. Germline CDR1 MNHEY, CDR2 SMNVEV (reference sequence). CDR3 nucleotides: TGTGCCACAGGGGAAGGGCCGGGCAATCAGCCCCAGCATTTT. Amino acid sequence: CATGEGPGNQPQHF.

The genes are TRBV19 and TRBJ1-1; 9 nucleotides agree with TRBD1. CDR1 is LNHDA and CDR2 is SQIVND in the germline V gene (reference sequence). The CDR3 has 13 residues. The V segment lost 10 bases and the J segment 3 bases; nucleotides outside the gene matches: 6. The CDR3: CATRQGEDTEAFF. The DNA of the CDR3 is TGTGCCACAAGACAGGGGGAAGACACTGAAGCTTTCTTT.

This sequence joins TRBV6-5 and TRBJ2-5; the D gene is possibly TRBD2 (5 bases). With 5 bases removed from V and 4 bases from J, the gap between germline ends came to 17 bases. This CDR3 contains 15 residues. Germline V lookup: CDR1 MNHEY, CDR2 SVGAGI. CDR3: CASSNFGVFVETQYF. The CDR3 region has the DNA TGTGCCAGCAGTAACTTCGGGGTTTTCGTAGAGACCCAGTACTTC.

The chain has TRBV2 and TRBJ1-5; 7 positions match TRBD1. The CDR3 has 18 residues. Trimming cost V 5 bases and J 4 bases; bases outside gene matches: 17. Germline V gene sequence: CDR1 SNHLY, CDR2 FYNNEI. The CDR3 region has the DNA TGTGCCAGCAGTCGACCGGGACAGAGAATAAGTTGGAATCAGCCCCAGCATTTT. Amino acids: CASSRPGQRISWNQPQHF. The variable domain in full, with the rest retrieved from reference TRBV2 and TRBJ1-5, is EPEVTQTPSHQVTQMGQEVILRCVPISNHLYFYWYRQILGQKVEFLVSFYNNEISEKSEIFDDQFSVERPDGSNFTLKIRSTKLEDSAMYFCASSRPGQRISWNQPQHFGDGTRLSIL.

The chain recombines TRBV18 with TRBJ2-1; D perhaps matches TRBD1 (6 bases). Germline V gene data show CDR1 as KGHSH and CDR2 as LQKENI. CDR3 length equals 13 residues. Trimming removed 1 base from V and 6 bases from J, with 7 bases in between. DNA for the CDR3: TGTGCCAGCTCACCACGAGGGGGCAATGAGCAGTTCTTC. Residues: CASSPRGGNEQFF.

CDR3 protein: CASSLGTSTDTQYF. The CDR3 region has the DNA TGCGCCAGCAGCCTCGGGACTTCCACAGATACGCAGTATTTT. This chain links TRBV5-1 with TRBJ2-3; D possibly corresponds to TRBD2 (6 bases). CDR1 and CDR2 (germline): SGHRS, YFSETQ. The ends were cut back, 4 bases at V and 2 bases at J, with 11 bases in the middle. CDR3 length: 14 residues. Together with reference TRBV5-1 and TRBJ2-3, the CDR3 gives the full variable domain: KAGVTQTPRYLIKTRGQQVTLSCSPISGHRSVSWYQQTPGQGLQFLFEYFSETQRNKGNFPGRFSGRQFSNSRSEMNVSTLELGDSALYLCASSLGTSTDTQYFGPGTRLTVL.

The chain uses TRBV5-1 and TRBJ2-7; 10 bases agree with TRBD2. The CDR3 has 16 residues. CDR1 and CDR2 from the germline V gene are SGHRS and YFSETQ. The J segment lost 5 bases and the V segment lost 4 bases, leaving 12 bases of the junction unmatched. CDR3 sequence reads: CASSDLSSGSLNEQYF. The CDR3 region has the DNA TGCGCCAGCAGCGACCTATCTAGCGGGAGTCTGAACGAGCAGTACTTC. Drawing the rest from reference TRBV5-1 and TRBJ2-7, the complete variable domain is KAGVTQTPRYLIKTRGQQVTLSCSPISGHRSVSWYQQTPGQGLQFLFEYFSETQRNKGNFPGRFSGRQFSNSRSEMNVSTLELGDSALYLCASSDLSSGSLNEQYFGPGTRLTVT.

The gene calls are TRBV7-8 and TRBJ1-2, with TRBD1 as a possible D gene (5 bases). Trimming shortened V by 1 base and J by 8 bases, and 14 bases separated the two germline ends. The CDR3 loop spans 14 amino acids. Germline CDR1 is SGHVS and CDR2 is FQNEAQ. The CDR3 nucleotides read TGTGCCAGCAGCTTAGTCTTAGGGGATGGCGGCTACACCTTC. This codes for CASSLVLGDGGYTF. Combining the CDR3 with reference TRBV7-8 and TRBJ1-2 gives the whole variable domain GAGVSQSPRYKVAKRGQDVALRCDPISGHVSLFWYQQALGQGPEFLTYFQNEAQLDKSGLPSDRFFAERPEGSVSTLKIQRTQQEDSAVYLCASSLVLGDGGYTFGSGTRLTVV.

The chain is built from TRBV27 and TRBJ1-5; D is unclear. V lost 5 bases to trimming and J lost 4 bases, with 15 bases between them. This CDR3 is 15 amino acids long. From germline, CDR1 is MNHEY and CDR2 SMNVEV (reference sequence). The CDR3 nucleotides are TGTGCCAGCAGTCCCCTCGGAAGTGGAAATCAGCCCCAGCATTTT. Translated, it gives CASSPLGSGNQPQHF.

The rearrangement links TRBV5-1 to TRBJ1-1, with TRBD1 as a possible D gene (6 bases). CDR1 is SGHRS and CDR2 is YFSETQ in the germline V gene. CDR3 length: 19 amino acids. The V and J ends lost 0 bases and 3 bases respectively, with 24 bases between them. CDR3 amino acids: CASSLVRTESRMLDTEAFF. CDR3 nucleotide sequence: TGCGCCAGCAGCTTGGTCAGGACAGAGTCCAGGATGTTGGACACTGAAGCTTTCTTT.

Note on this clone: The sample contains more than one DNA sequence encoding this CDR3. CDR3 amino acids: CASRRDRGHEQYF. The CDR3 DNA sequence: TGTGCCAGCAGACGGGACAGGGGCCACGAGCAGTACTTC. The V gene is TRBV6-5, the J gene TRBJ2-7; TRBD1 agrees at 10 bases. The CDR3 has 13 residues. Germline values: CDR1 MNHEY, CDR2 SVGAGI. V trimming: 6 bases; J trimming: 5 bases; junction bases outside the gene matches: 4.

The CDR3 here is CASSLGGGNQPQHF. DNA of the CDR3: TGTGCCAGCAGCTTGGGTGGGGGCAATCAGCCCCAGCATTTT. V and J are TRBV5-4 and TRBJ1-5; D is uncertain. Germline loops: CDR1 SGHNT, CDR2 YYREEE (reference sequence). Trimming shortened V by 0 bases and J by 2 bases, and 6 bases separated the two germline ends. The CDR3 has 14 residues.

The V gene is TRBV5-4, the J gene TRBJ2-1, with 8 bases aligning to TRBD1. After removal of 4 bases from V and 8 bases from J, the junction contained 5 bases not matched to a gene. The germline V gene encodes CDR1 SGHNT and CDR2 YYREEE (reference sequence). The CDR3 runs to 13 residues. The CDR3 region is CASSLTGVDEQFF. In DNA form, the CDR3 reads TGTGCCAGCAGCCTGACAGGGGTGGATGAGCAGTTCTTC.

The chain recombines TRBV9 with TRBJ1-6; D might be TRBD1 (5 bases). Germline values: CDR1 SGDLS, CDR2 YYNGEE. Trimming removed 0 bases at V and 8 bases at J, with 12 bases between. The CDR3 runs 15 residues. This chain's CDR3 is CASSVAGTGDSPLHF. The CDR3 region has the DNA TGTGCCAGCAGCGTAGCTGGGACGGGGGATTCACCCCTCCACTTT.